This T cell receptor (beta chain) was obtained from a study of blood T cell repertoires in COVID-19. Whole-study context: From the United States, Italy and Spain came samples of acute and convalescent COVID-19. From T cells, B-cell-depleted T cells, or PBMCs came the material, which was cDNA or gDNA.

Trimming left V 3 bases short and J 6 bases short, with 12 bases between. This CDR3 is 14 amino acids long. CDR1 and CDR2 from the germline V gene are SGHVS and FQNEAQ. Per the authors' pipeline: The assay estimated nucleated cells by amplifying reference gene primers. Produced via immunoSEQ multiplex PCR; TCRdb's table is partial and in-frame only. V and J calls and clone size follow that table, whereas D and trimming were derived from the DNA. Among about 20,000 clones listed, approximately 90% were seen once. The chain joins TRBV7-8 to TRBJ1-5, with D possibly TRBD1 on 6 matching bases. Material for sequencing was peripheral blood. The source of this sequence is a man aged 45-65 years with active COVID-19. The CDR3 loop reads CASSFGGATQPQHF. CDR3 DNA sequence: TGTGCCAGCAGCTTCGGGGGGGCTACTCAGCCCCAGCATTTT.